One and the same sample provided the 8 T cell receptor beta chains below, sequenced in a study of T-cell reconstitution after alpha-beta-depleted transplantation in children. TCRbeta library preparation incorporated unique molecular identifiers. TCRdb reprocessed the PCR reads via MiXCR and lists one record per CDR3 protein. The table lists 450,000 to 600,000 distinct CDR3 sequences, 10% to 15% of them singletons. The sequencing here drew on PBMCs, mostly from graft donor cells, taken 360 days after TCRalphabeta/CD19-depleted stem cell transplant. All receptors derive from a male patient between 10 and 17 years old who had a stem cell transplant for acute myeloid leukemia, so the T cells may come from the graft donor.

The sample holds a few counts of this clonotype. The chain employs TRBV20-1 and TRBJ2-7, with a weak D call TRBD2 (5 bases). Between the trimmed V and J ends, which lost 0 bases and 10 bases, there was a span of 19 bases. Germline V gene sequence: CDR1 DFQATT, CDR2 SNEGSKA (reference sequence). The CDR3 has 14 residues. The CDR3: CSAREPGRGSRQYF. The CDR3 DNA follows: TGCAGTGCTAGAGAGCCAGGACGGGGAAGTAGACAGTACTTC.

This clonotype occurred many times. The CDR3 nucleotides read TGTGCCAGCAGCCAAGAGGGCCCCAGGGAGCAGTTCTTC. Amino acid sequence: CASSQEGPREQFF. The chain is built from TRBV4-2 and TRBJ2-1; D unresolved. The CDR3 has 13 amino acids. Germline values: CDR1 LGHNA, CDR2 YNFKEQ. The V end lost 0 bases, the J end lost 10 bases, and 10 bases lay between the germline ends.

This clonotype was counted a few times. The J gene is TRBJ2-7, the V gene TRBV5-6, with 10 bases fitting TRBD2. V was pared by 2 bases and J by 4 bases, with 9 bases of the junction left unmatched. CDR3 length: 16 residues. Germline V CDR1 and CDR2: SGHDT, YYEEEE. The CDR3 DNA reads TGTGCCAGCAGCTTAGGGGCTAGCGGGAGACCTTACGAGCAGTACTTC. Protein sequence: CASSLGASGRPYEQYF.

The chain links TRBV28 to TRBJ2-1; 9 bases are shared with TRBD2. Germline V lookup: CDR1 MDHEN, CDR2 SYDVKM. The CDR3 has 17 residues. The J segment lost 3 bases and the V segment lost 2 bases, leaving 8 bases of the junction unmatched. CDR3 in amino acids: CASSLASGISNYNEQFF. CDR3 in DNA: TGTGCCAGCAGTTTAGCTAGCGGGATTTCAAACTACAATGAGCAGTTCTTC.

This clonotype was observed many times. The rearrangement links TRBV10-3 to TRBJ2-7; D ambiguous. V was clipped by 5 bases and J by 3 bases, with 17 bases between them. Looked up from germline, CDR1 is ENHRY and CDR2 is SYGVKD. The CDR3 has 15 amino acids. CDR3 residues: CAISSSDPPVYEQYF. The CDR3 DNA reads TGTGCCATCAGTTCGTCCGATCCACCAGTCTACGAGCAGTACTTC.

This clonotype was counted a single time. The CDR3 sequence: CSVDPWVDTEAFF. Written as DNA, the CDR3 is TGCAGCGTTGACCCGTGGGTGGACACTGAAGCTTTCTTT. The chain uses TRBV29-1 and TRBJ1-1; D gene unclear. V dropped 3 bases and J dropped 3 bases, with 11 bases sitting between them. The CDR3 has 13 amino acids. CDR1 and CDR2 from the germline V gene are SQVTM and ANQGSEA.

The chain combines TRBV20-1 with TRBJ1-2, with D unresolved. Per the germline V gene, CDR1 is DFQATT and CDR2 is SNEGSKA (reference sequence). The length of the CDR3 is 10 residues. V lost 3 bases to trimming and J lost 3 bases, with 2 bases between them. The CDR3 sequence is CSARHYGYTF. CDR3 nucleotides: TGCAGTGCTAGGCACTATGGCTACACCTTC.

Only a few counts were recorded for this clonotype. The rearrangement uses TRBV10-3 and TRBJ2-6, with D uncertain. The CDR3 covers 15 residues. Germline V gives CDR1 ENHRY, CDR2 SYGVKD. The V gene lost 6 bases and the J gene lost 1 base, with 10 bases spanning the gap. DNA for the CDR3: TGTGCCATCAGCCGCAGTCTGTCTGGGGCCAACGTCCTGACTTTC. Residues: CAISRSLSGANVLTF.